The clone carrying this TCR beta chain has at least ten counts. Its antigen is not identified. Production of TCR cDNA was by 5'RACE template switching, which also added a universal primer site and UMIs. From the 5' RACE reads, TCRdb called clonotypes with MiXCR, one entry per CDR3 protein. Among under 700,000 distinct CDR3 sequences listed, roughly a sixth were seen once. V lost 7 bases to trimming and J lost 5 bases, with 15 bases between them. CDR3 length equals 13 residues. From germline, CDR1 is SGHDT and CDR2 YYEEEE. The sample originates from a study of T cells after yellow fever vaccination. Across the whole study: The fractions with low cell numbers were processed using SMART-Seq v4 Ultra Low Input. Study observations and caveats: Abundant contaminating clonotypes from the bulk population could appear in FACS-sorted repertoires. Reappearance after the booster was seen for most primary-vaccination clones, at about 95% CD4 and about 90% CD8.

The TCR originated in a man between 18 and 35 years old who received the YFV17D yellow fever vaccine. This sample comprised PBMCs, obtained less than 6 days after the first yellow fever vaccination. The V call is TRBV5-6, the J call TRBJ2-5; possibly TRBD2 for D (6 bases). The CDR3 loop reads CASGDGGRETQYF. CDR3 nucleotides: TGTGCCAGCGGAGACGGGGGAAGGGAGACCCAGTACTTC.